Listed below are T cell receptor beta chains from one sample, sequenced in a study of beta chain features in type 1 diabetes. Libraries were prepared by immunoSEQ multiplex PCR; TCRdb keeps only in-frame clonotypes and omits some of them. The sample records some 370,000 clones, 8.5% to 10% being singletons. The sequenced material came from central memory CD4+ T cells from blood. The receptor set was obtained from a man aged 25 to 40 with type 1 diabetes. Both conserved end residues are part of each CDR3. Each record gives: J gene, V gene, CDR3 protein.

j_call: TRBJ2-5
v_call: TRBV11-3
cdr3_aa: CASSLEGETQYF

j_call: TRBJ2-3
v_call: TRBV9
cdr3_aa: CASSVGASGSRGSTDTQYF

j_call: TRBJ2-1
v_call: TRBV7-9
cdr3_aa: CASSPLGGLNEQFF

j_call: TRBJ1-1
v_call: TRBV7-2
cdr3_aa: CASMMDLNTEAFF

j_call: TRBJ2-5
v_call: TRBV23-1
cdr3_aa: CASSQWERGLATQYF

j_call: TRBJ2-5
v_call: TRBV28
cdr3_aa: CASSSQTGTGETQYF

j_call: TRBJ2-7
v_call: TRBV28
cdr3_aa: CASRSGTGDYEQYF

j_call: TRBJ2-1
v_call: TRBV5-1
cdr3_aa: CASRTGLAGPYNEQFF

j_call: TRBJ2-2
v_call: TRBV4-1
cdr3_aa: CASSQPTGRALNTGELFF

j_call: TRBJ2-1
v_call: TRBV15
cdr3_aa: CATSRDLAGDYEQFF

j_call: TRBJ2-1
v_call: TRBV5-1
cdr3_aa: CASSLGAGREQFF

j_call: TRBJ1-2
v_call: TRBV19
cdr3_aa: CASSDRELYGYTF

j_call: TRBJ1-2
v_call: TRBV6-6
cdr3_aa: CASSSPDRSNYGYTF

j_call: TRBJ1-5
v_call: TRBV6-5
cdr3_aa: CASSATWGNQPQHF

j_call: TRBJ1-2
v_call: TRBV6-5
cdr3_aa: CASSRGSTTYGYTF

j_call: TRBJ1-1
v_call: TRBV7-2
cdr3_aa: CASSSLGTGVHTEAFF

j_call: TRBJ1-1
v_call: TRBV7-9
cdr3_aa: CASSLVGMNTEAFF

j_call: TRBJ1-2
v_call: TRBV7-2
cdr3_aa: CASSPGTGMGYTF

j_call: TRBJ1-5
v_call: TRBV2
cdr3_aa: CASKPGYSNQPQHF

j_call: TRBJ2-4
v_call: TRBV4-2
cdr3_aa: CASSLWGTSGRAAKNIQYF

j_call: TRBJ1-1
v_call: TRBV18
cdr3_aa: CASSWGSTEAFF

j_call: TRBJ2-1
v_call: TRBV9
cdr3_aa: CASSVGREPPNEQFF

j_call: TRBJ1-1
v_call: TRBV7-8
cdr3_aa: CASRTSGDGEAFF

j_call: TRBJ1-5
v_call: TRBV19
cdr3_aa: CASSIGAGNQPQHF

j_call: TRBJ2-1
v_call: TRBV6-6
cdr3_aa: CASSPRSDEQFF

j_call: TRBJ2-5
v_call: TRBV11-2
cdr3_aa: CASSRGQDRETQYF

j_call: TRBJ1-2
v_call: TRBV6-6
cdr3_aa: CASSSAQGAYGYTF

j_call: TRBJ1-5
v_call: TRBV7-8
cdr3_aa: CASSLAGTSNQPQHF

j_call: TRBJ1-1
v_call: TRBV5-4
cdr3_aa: CASSPGPGTGGMGTEAFF

j_call: TRBJ2-7
v_call: TRBV4-3
cdr3_aa: CASSQDAHGTDLHYEQYF

j_call: TRBJ2-1
v_call: TRBV7-3
cdr3_aa: CASSVGSSSYNEQFF

j_call: TRBJ1-2
v_call: TRBV6-6
cdr3_aa: CASSRTEPNYGYTF

j_call: TRBJ1-4
v_call: TRBV7-6
cdr3_aa: CASSRTTEKLFF

j_call: TRBJ1-2
v_call: TRBV30
cdr3_aa: CTWSVGGTYGYTF

j_call: TRBJ2-3
v_call: TRBV7-9
cdr3_aa: CASSLTRDSSDTQYF

j_call: TRBJ2-4
v_call: TRBV5-5
cdr3_aa: CASSNSGRAGDIQYF

j_call: TRBJ2-7
v_call: TRBV7-2
cdr3_aa: CASSQTSGLYEQYF

j_call: TRBJ2-5
v_call: TRBV7-2
cdr3_aa: CASSPGPASGQETQYF

j_call: TRBJ1-3
v_call: TRBV4-3
cdr3_aa: CASSQDHGWGNTIYF

j_call: TRBJ2-3
v_call: TRBV9
cdr3_aa: CASSVGKDTQYF